Included here is one TCR beta chain sequence, with context. This sample stems from a study of shared clonotypes between healthy human individuals. V trimming: 3 bases; J trimming: 4 bases; junction bases outside the gene matches: 10. The CDR3 contains 16 residues. Per germline, CDR1 KGHSH and CDR2 LQKENI. The method was immunoSEQ multiplex PCR; TCRdb's version includes in-frame clones alone and lacks a portion of them. The sample includes approximately 980,000 clones, 60% to 85% of them seen just once. The specimen sequenced was memory CD4+ T cells sorted from blood. Noted subset: CD45RA-negative fraction. The V and J genes are TRBV18 and TRBJ2-7; 9 bases are shared with TRBD1. This TCR was recovered from a man younger than 30 in good health. The CDR3 region has the DNA TGTGCCAGCTCACCCACCGGAGGACAGGGGTTTTACGAGCAGTACTTC. Translated, it gives CASSPTGGQGFYEQYF.